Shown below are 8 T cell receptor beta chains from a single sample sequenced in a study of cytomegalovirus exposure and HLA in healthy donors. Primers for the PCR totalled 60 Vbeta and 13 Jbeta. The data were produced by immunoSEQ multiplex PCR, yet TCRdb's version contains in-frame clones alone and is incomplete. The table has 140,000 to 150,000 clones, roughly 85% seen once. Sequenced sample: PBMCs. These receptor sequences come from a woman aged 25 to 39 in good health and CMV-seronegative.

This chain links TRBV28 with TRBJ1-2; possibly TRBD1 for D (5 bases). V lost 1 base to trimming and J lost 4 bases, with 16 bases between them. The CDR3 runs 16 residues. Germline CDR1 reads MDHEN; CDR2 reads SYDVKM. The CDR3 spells CASSLFQGRRIYGYTF. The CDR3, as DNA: TGTGCCAGCAGTTTATTCCAGGGCAGAAGAATCTATGGCTACACCTTC.

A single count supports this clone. The CDR3 nucleotides read TGTGCCAGCAGCGTCGGGGGACAGATGGCATCCAATGAGCAGTTCTTC. Translation: CASSVGGQMASNEQFF. The rearrangement links TRBV9 to TRBJ2-1; D possibly corresponds to TRBD1 (7 bases). Per the germline V gene, CDR1 is SGDLS and CDR2 is YYNGEE. V gave up 2 bases and J gave up 6 bases, with 18 bases separating them. The length of the CDR3 is 16 residues.

CDR3: CASSPYFQPQHF. The CDR3 DNA follows: TGTGCCAGCAGTCCCTACTTTCAGCCCCAGCATTTT. The rearrangement joins TRBV6-6 to TRBJ1-5; D gene uncertain. The CDR3 length is 12 residues. Per germline, CDR1 MNHNY and CDR2 SVGAGI (reference sequence). Trimming took off 5 bases at V and 6 bases at J, with 8 bases between the two ends.

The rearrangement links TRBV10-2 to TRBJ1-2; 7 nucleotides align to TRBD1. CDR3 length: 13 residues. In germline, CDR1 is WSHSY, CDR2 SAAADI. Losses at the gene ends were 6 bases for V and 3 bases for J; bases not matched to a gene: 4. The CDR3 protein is CASRDTGDYGYTF. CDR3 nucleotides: TGCGCCAGCAGGGATACAGGGGACTATGGCTACACCTTC.

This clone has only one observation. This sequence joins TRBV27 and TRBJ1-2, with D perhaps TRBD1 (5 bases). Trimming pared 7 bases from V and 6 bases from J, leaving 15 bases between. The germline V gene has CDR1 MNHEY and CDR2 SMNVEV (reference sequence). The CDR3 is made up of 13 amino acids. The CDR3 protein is CASKSPGRDGYTF. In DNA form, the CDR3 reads TGTGCCAGCAAGAGCCCAGGGAGGGATGGCTACACCTTC.

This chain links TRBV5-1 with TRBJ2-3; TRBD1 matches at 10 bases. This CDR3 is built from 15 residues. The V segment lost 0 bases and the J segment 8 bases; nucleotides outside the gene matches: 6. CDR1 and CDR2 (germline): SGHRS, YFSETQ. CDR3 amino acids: CASSLVGQGGGTQYF. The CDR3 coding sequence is TGCGCCAGCAGCTTGGTTGGACAGGGGGGAGGTACGCAGTATTTT. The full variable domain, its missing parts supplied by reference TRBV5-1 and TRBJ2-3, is KAGVTQTPRYLIKTRGQQVTLSCSPISGHRSVSWYQQTPGQGLQFLFEYFSETQRNKGNFPGRFSGRQFSNSRSEMNVSTLELGDSALYLCASSLVGQGGGTQYFGPGTRLTVL.

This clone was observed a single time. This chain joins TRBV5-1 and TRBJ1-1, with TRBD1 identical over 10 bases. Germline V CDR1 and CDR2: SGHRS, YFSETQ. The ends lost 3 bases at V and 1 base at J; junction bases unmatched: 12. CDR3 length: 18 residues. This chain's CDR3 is CASSSRRTGGRENTEAFF. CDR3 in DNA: TGCGCCAGCAGCTCCCGTAGGACAGGGGGACGAGAGAACACTGAAGCTTTCTTT.

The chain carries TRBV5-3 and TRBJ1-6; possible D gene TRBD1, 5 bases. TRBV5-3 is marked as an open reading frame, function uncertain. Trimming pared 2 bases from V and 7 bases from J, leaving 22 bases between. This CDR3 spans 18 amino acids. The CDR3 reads CARSFSRVPLRSNSPLHF. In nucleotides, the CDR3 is TGTGCCAGAAGCTTCTCCAGGGTTCCTCTTCGCTCCAATTCACCCCTCCACTTT.